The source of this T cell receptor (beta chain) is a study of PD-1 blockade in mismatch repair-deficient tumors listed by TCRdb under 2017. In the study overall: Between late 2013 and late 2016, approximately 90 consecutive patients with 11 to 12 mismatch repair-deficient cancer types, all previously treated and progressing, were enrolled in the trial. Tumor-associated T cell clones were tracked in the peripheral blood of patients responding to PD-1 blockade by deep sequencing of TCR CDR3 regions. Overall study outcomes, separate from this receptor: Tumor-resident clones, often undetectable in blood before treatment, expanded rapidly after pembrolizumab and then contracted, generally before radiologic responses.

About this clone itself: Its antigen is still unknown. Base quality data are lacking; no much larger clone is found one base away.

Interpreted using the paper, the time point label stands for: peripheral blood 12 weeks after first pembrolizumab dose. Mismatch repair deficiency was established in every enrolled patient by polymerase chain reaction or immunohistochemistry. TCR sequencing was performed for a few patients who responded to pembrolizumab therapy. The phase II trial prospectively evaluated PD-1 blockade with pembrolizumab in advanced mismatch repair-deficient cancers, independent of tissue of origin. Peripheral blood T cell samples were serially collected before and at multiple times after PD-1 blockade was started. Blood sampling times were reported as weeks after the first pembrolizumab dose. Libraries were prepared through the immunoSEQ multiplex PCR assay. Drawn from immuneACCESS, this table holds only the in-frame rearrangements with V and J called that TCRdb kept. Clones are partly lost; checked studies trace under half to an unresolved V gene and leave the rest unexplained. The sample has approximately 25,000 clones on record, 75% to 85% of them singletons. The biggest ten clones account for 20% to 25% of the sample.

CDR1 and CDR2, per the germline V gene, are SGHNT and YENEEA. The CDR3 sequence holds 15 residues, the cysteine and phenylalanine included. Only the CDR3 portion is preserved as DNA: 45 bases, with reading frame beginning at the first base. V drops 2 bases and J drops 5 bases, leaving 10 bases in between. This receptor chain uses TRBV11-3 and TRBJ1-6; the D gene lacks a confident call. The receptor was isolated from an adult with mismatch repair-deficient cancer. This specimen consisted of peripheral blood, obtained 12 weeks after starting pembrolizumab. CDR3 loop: CASSLYRVHNSPLHF. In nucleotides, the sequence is TGTGCCAGCAGCTTATATCGGGTTCATAATTCACCCCTCCACTTT.